This TCR beta chain was sequenced in a study of blood T cells in healthy people across ages. This CDR3 has 14 amino acids. CDR1 and CDR2 from the germline V gene are DFQATT and SNEGSKA (reference sequence). Trimming shortened V by 3 bases and J by 2 bases, and 12 bases separated the two germline ends. Through a sample-barcoded 5' primer and a J-beta primer mix, a second PCR was run for roughly 7 to 12 cycles. The template-switch adaptor was a 5' adaptor with 12 random nucleotides. It tagged each cDNA molecule. TCRdb used MiXCR to reprocess the 5' RACE reads, holding one entry per CDR3 protein. The sample lists approximately 960,000 distinct CDR3 sequences; 25% to 35% were seen once. This sample also belongs to another study, concerning T cells of mothers and their children. That paper notes: Overlap measured in related mother-child pairs was slightly, non-significantly higher than in unrelated pairs.

The sequenced sample was blood. This TCR came from a woman aged 40 to 49 in good health. The chain has TRBV20-1 and TRBJ2-3; D perhaps matches TRBD1 (5 bases). CDR3 sequence (DNA): TGCAGTGCTAGCGGGCAGGGTTACACAGATACGCAGTATTTT. It codes for CSASGQGYTDTQYF.